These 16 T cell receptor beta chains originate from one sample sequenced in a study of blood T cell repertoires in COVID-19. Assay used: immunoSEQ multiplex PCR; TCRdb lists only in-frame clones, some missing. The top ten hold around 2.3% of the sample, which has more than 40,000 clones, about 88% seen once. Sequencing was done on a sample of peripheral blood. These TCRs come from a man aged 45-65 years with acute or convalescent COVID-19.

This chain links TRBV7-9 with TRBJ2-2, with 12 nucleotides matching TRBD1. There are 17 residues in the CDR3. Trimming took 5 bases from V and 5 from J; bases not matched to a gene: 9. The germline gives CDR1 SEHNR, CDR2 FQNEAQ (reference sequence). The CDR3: CASSPGSGQGATGELFF. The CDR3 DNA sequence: TGTGCCAGCAGCCCTGGGTCGGGACAGGGGGCTACCGGGGAGCTGTTTTTT.

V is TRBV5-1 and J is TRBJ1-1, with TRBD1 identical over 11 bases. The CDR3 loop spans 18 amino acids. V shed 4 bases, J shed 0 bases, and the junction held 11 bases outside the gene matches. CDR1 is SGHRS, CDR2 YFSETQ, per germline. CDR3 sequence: CASSGRTGGQGMNTEAFF. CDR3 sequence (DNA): TGCGCCAGCAGCGGTAGGACAGGGGGCCAGGGTATGAACACTGAAGCTTTCTTT.

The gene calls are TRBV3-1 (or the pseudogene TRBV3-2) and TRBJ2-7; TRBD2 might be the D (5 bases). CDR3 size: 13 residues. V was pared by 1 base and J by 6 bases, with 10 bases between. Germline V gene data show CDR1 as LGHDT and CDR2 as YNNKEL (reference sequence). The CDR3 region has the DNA TGTGCCAGCAGCCAAGGGGAGTCTGGCGAGCAGTACTTC. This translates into CASSQGESGEQYF.

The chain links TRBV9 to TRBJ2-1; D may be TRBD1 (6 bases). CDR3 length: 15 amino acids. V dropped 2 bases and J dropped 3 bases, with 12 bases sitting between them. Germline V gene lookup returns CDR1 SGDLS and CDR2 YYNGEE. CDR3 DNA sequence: TGTGCCAGCAGCGTGACAGGATTAAACTACAATGAGCAGTTCTTC. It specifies CASSVTGLNYNEQFF.

The CDR3 here is CASSRLAGADTGELFF. CDR3 DNA sequence: TGTGCCAGCAGCCGACTAGCGGGGGCCGACACCGGGGAGCTGTTTTTT. This rearrangement joins TRBV6-4 to TRBJ2-2, with 12 bases fitting TRBD2. Germline V gives CDR1 MRHNA, CDR2 SNTAGT. The junction had 5 bases not matched to a gene; V was cut back by 6 bases and J by 3 bases. The CDR3 consists of 16 residues.

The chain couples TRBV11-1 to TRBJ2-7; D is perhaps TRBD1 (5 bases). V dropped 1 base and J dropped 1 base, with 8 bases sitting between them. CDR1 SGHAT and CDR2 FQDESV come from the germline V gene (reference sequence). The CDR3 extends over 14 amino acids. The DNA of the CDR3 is TGTGCCAGCAGCTTAGGCCCAGGGTCCTACGAGCAGTACTTC. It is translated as CASSLGPGSYEQYF.

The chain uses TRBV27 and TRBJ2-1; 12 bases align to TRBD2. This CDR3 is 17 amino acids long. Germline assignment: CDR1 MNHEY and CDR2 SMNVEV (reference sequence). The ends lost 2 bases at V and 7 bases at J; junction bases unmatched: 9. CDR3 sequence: CASSLVASGGAGNEQFF. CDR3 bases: TGTGCCAGCAGTTTAGTGGCTAGCGGGGGGGCGGGTAATGAGCAGTTCTTC.

The CDR3 nucleotides read TGTGCCAGCAGCCAAGATCGAGATAATGAGCAGTTCTTC. This gives the protein CASSQDRDNEQFF. This rearrangement joins TRBV3-1 (or the pseudogene TRBV3-2) to TRBJ2-1; no definite D call. CDR1 is LGHDT and CDR2 is YNNKEL in the germline V gene (reference sequence). Trimming left V 0 bases short and J 7 bases short, with 7 bases between. The CDR3 totals 13 residues.

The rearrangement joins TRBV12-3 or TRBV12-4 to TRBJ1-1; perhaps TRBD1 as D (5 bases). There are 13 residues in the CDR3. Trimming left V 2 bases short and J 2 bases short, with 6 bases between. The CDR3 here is CASSLRGNTEAFF. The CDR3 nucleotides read TGTGCCAGCAGTTTAAGGGGAAACACTGAAGCTTTCTTT.

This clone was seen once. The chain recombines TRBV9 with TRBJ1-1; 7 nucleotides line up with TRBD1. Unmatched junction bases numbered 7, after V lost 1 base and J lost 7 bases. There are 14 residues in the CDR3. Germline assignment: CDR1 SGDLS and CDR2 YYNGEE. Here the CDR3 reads CASSVRTGESEAFF. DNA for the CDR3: TGTGCCAGCAGCGTACGAACAGGGGAGAGTGAAGCTTTCTTT.

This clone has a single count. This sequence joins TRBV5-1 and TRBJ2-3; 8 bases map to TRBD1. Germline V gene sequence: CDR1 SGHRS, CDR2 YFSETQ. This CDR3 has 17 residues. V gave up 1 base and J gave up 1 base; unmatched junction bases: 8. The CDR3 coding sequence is TGCGCCAGCAGCTTGTCCTTTACAGGGGGAGGCACAGATACGCAGTATTTT. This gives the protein CASSLSFTGGGTDTQYF.

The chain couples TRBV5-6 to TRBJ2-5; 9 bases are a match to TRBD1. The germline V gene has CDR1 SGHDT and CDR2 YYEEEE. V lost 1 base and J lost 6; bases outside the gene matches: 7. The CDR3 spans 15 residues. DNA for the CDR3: TGTGCCAGCAGCTTGTCAGGGGGACAGGGAAAGACCCAGTACTTC. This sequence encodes CASSLSGGQGKTQYF.

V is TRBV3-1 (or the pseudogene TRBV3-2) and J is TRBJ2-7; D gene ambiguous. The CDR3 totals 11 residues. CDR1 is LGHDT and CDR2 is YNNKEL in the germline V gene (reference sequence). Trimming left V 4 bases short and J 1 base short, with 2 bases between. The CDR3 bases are TGTGCCAGCAGCCCGTCCTACGAGCAGTACTTC. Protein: CASSPSYEQYF.

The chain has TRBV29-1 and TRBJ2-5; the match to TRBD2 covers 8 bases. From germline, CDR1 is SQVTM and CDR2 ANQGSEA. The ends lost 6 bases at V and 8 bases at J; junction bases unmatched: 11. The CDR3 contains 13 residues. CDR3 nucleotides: TGCAGCGTGACGGGGGGGGAAAGAGAAACCCAGTACTTC. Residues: CSVTGGERETQYF.

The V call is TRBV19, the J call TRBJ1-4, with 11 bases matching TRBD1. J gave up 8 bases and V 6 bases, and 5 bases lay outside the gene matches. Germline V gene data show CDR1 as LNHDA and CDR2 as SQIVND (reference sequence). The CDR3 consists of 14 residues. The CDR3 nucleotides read TGTGCCAGTAGGGACAGGGGGCTTTACGAAAAACTGTTTTTT. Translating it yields CASRDRGLYEKLFF. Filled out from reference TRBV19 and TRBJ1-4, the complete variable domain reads DGGITQSPKYLFRKEGQNVTLSCEQNLNHDAMYWYRQDPGQGLRLIYYSQIVNDFQKGDIAEGYSVSREKKESFPLTVTSAQKNPTAFYLCASRDRGLYEKLFFGSGTQLSVL.

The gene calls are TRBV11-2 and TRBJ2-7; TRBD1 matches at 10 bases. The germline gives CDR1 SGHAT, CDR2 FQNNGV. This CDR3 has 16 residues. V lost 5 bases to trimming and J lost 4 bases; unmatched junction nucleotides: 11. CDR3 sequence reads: CASSPIARQGAYEQYF. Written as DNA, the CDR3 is TGTGCCAGCAGCCCTATCGCCCGACAGGGGGCTTACGAGCAGTACTTC.